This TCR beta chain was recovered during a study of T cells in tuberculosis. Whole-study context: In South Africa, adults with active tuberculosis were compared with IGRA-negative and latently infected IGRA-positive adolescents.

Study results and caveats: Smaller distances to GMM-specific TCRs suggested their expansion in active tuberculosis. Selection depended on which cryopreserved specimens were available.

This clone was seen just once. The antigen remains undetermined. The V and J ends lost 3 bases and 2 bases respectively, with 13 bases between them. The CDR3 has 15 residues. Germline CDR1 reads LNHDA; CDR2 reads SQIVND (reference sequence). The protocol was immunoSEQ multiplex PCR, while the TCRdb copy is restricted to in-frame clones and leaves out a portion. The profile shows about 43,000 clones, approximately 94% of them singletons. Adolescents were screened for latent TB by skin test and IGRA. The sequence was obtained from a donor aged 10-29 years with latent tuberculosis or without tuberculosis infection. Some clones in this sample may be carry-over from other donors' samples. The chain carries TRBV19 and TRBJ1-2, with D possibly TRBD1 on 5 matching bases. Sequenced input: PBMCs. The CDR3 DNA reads TGTGCCAGTAGTATCTCCGGGAGGGGAAACTATGGCTACACCTTC. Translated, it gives CASSISGRGNYGYTF.